This T cell receptor beta chain was sequenced for a study of blood T cell repertoires in COVID-19. About the research overall: Acute and convalescent COVID-19 samples came from the United States, Italy and Spain. T cells, B-cell-depleted T cells, or PBMCs provided the cDNA or gDNA that served as material.

Profiled with immunoSEQ multiplex PCR; TCRdb holds only in-frame clones, not every one. The sample has 150,000 to 200,000 clones; around four fifths are singletons. Seattle's cohort entered during active infection and was followed longitudinally. The CDR3 contains 16 residues. Unmatched junction bases numbered 12, after V lost 6 bases and J lost 5 bases. Germline loops: CDR1 SQVTM, CDR2 ANQGSEA. Sequencing used peripheral blood. The gene calls are TRBV29-1 and TRBJ2-1, with 11 bases lining up with TRBD2. This TCR derives from a woman aged 70-85 years with COVID-19, enrolled during active disease. The CDR3 spells CSVTGKPGLADNEQFF. As DNA, the CDR3 is TGCAGCGTGACCGGCAAACCGGGACTAGCGGACAATGAGCAGTTCTTC.